The sample holds many counts of the clone carrying this T cell receptor beta chain. Its matching antigen is unknown. CDR1 and CDR2 from the germline V gene are LGHDT and YNNKEL (reference sequence). This CDR3 has 14 amino acids. Trimming pared 5 bases from V and 4 bases from J, leaving 12 bases between. TCRdb passed the 5' RACE reads through MiXCR, listing each CDR3 protein once. The data hold approximately 470,000 distinct CDR3 sequences, with 14% observed a single time. The data stem from a study of identical twins. Regarding the study as a whole: Twins showed weaker excess sharing in their beta out-of-frame sequences.

These data also featured in a second study, about yellow fever vaccine responses in identical twins. That work states: Reportedly, twins' vaccine T cell responses looked partly convergent and partly personalized.

The chain recombines TRBV3-1 with TRBJ1-5; D possibly corresponds to TRBD1 (5 bases). This TCR derives from a woman aged 18-29 years in good health. The sample comprised CD4+ T cells sorted from blood. The CDR3 DNA sequence: TGTGCCAGCAGCTTGGGGGGAGATAATCAGCCCCAGCATTTT. Translated: CASSLGGDNQPQHF.